This T cell receptor (beta chain) was captured by sequencing in a study of graft-versus-host responses after intestinal transplantation. Study overall: Once they had received anti-thymocyte globulin induction, all recipients took tacrolimus and steroids for about 3 years. Overall study findings and caveats: Patients who carried graft-donor T cell macrochimerism also had high graft-versus-host to host-versus-graft clonal ratios in their allografts. Recipient-marrow GvH clones were detected, some having first appeared in ileum or blood. Among circulating GvH clones, peak levels were associated with early post-transplant declines in HvG clones.

With respect to this clone: The target antigen is unknown. At one end, the junction sequence differs from germline, possibly due to a read error.

The table came from immunoSEQ multiplex PCR; TCRdb's copy has only in-frame clones and leaves some out. The sample records tens of thousands of clones, roughly 87% being singletons. The CDR3 is made up of 16 amino acids. CDR1 GTSNPN and CDR2 SVGIG come from the germline V gene (reference sequence). Sequencing was performed on unstimulated CD8+ T cells sorted from spleen or lymph node cells, taken before intestinal transplant. V is TRBV30 and J is TRBJ2-5; 9 nucleotides line up with TRBD1. This TCR was sampled from a human donor who received an intestinal transplant. The CDR3 DNA reads TGTGCCTGGAGTTCCTACAGGGGGCGTCTTCAAGCGACCCAGTACTTC. Translating gives CAWSSYRGRLQATQYF.